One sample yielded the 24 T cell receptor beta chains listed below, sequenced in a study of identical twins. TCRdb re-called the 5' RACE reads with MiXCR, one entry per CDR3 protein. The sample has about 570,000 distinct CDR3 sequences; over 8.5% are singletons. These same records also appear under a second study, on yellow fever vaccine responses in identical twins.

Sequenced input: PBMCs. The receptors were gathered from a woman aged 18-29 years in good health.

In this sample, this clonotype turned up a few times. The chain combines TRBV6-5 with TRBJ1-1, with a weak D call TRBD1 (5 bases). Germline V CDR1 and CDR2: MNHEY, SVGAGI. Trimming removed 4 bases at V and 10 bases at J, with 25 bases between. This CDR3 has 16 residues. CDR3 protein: CASSSGVFGRSFGAFF. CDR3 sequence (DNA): TGTGCCAGCAGTTCGGGGGTATTTGGAAGATCATTTGGAGCTTTCTTT.

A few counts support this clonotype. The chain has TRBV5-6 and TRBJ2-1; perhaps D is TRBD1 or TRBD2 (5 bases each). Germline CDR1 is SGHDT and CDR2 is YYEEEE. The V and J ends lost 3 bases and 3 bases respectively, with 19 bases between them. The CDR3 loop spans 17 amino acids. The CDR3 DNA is TGTGCCAGCAGCTCGATTGGGGGAGATGTTTTCTACAATGAGCAGTTCTTC. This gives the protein CASSSIGGDVFYNEQFF.

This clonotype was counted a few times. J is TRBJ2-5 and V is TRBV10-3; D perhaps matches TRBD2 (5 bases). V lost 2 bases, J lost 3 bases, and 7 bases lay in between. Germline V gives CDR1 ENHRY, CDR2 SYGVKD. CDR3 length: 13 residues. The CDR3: CAISETGKETQYF. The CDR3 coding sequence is TGTGCCATCAGTGAGACGGGGAAAGAGACCCAGTACTTC.

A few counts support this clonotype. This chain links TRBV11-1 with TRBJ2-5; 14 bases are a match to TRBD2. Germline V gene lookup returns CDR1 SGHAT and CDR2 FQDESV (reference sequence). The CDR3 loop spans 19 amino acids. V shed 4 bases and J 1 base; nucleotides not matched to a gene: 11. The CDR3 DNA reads TGTGCCAGCAGCTCCGGGACTAGCGGGGGAGAGAACCTCCAAGAGACCCAGTACTTC. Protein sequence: CASSSGTSGGENLQETQYF.

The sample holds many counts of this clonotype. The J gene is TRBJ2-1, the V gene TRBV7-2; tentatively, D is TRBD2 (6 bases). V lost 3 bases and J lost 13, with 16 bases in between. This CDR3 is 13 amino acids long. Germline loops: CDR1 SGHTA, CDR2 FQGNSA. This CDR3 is CASSLQAGAPQFF. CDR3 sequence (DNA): TGTGCCAGCAGCTTGCAAGCGGGCGCCCCCCAGTTCTTC.

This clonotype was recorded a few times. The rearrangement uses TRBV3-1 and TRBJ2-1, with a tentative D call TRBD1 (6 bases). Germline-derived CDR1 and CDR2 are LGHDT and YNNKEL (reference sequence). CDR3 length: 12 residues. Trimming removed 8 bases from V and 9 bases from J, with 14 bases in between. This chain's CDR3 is CASGWDIGEQFF. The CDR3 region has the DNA TGTGCCAGCGGTTGGGACATTGGTGAGCAGTTCTTC.

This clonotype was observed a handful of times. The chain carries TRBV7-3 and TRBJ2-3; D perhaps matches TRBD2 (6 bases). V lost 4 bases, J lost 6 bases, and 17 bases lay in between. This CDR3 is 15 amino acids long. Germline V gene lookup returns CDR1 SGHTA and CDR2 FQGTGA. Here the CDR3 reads CASSWGNGGTDTQYF. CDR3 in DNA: TGTGCCAGCAGCTGGGGTAACGGGGGAACCGATACGCAGTATTTT. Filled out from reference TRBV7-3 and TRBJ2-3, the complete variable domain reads GAGVSQTPSNKVTEKGKYVELRCDPISGHTALYWYRQSLGQGPEFLIYFQGTGAADDSGLPNDRFFAVRPEGSVSTLKIQRTERGDSAVYLCASSWGNGGTDTQYFGPGTRLTVL.

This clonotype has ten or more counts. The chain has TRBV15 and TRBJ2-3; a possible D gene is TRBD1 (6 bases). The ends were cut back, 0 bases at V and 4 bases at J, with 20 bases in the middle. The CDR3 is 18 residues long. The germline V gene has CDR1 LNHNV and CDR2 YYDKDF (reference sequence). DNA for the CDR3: TGTGCCACCAGCAGAGATGTCACTAGTCCAAAGGGGGCAGATACGCAGTATTTT. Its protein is CATSRDVTSPKGADTQYF. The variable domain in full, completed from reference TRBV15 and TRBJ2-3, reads DAMVIQNPRYQVTQFGKPVTLSCSQTLNHNVMYWYQQKSSQAPKLLFHYYDKDFNNEADTPDNFQSRRPNTSFCFLDIRSPGLGDTAMYLCATSRDVTSPKGADTQYFGPGTRLTVL.

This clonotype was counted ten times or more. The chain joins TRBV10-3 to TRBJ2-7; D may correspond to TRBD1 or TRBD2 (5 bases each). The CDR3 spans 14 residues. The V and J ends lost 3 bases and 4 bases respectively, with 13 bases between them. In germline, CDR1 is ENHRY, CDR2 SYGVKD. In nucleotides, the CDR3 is TGTGCCATCAGTGAAAGAGGGGAACGTTACGAGCAGTACTTC. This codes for CAISERGERYEQYF.

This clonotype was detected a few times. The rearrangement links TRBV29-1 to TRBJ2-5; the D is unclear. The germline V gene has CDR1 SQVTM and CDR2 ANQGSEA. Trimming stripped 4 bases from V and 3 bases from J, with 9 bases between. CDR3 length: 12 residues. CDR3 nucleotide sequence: TGCAGCGTTGGCCACTTAGAAGAGACCCAGTACTTC. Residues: CSVGHLEETQYF.

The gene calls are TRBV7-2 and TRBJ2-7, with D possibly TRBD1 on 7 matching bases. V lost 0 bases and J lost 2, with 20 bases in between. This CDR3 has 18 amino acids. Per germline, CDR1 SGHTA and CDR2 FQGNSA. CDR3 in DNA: TGTGCCAGCAGCTTAGCGCACAGAGGTGGCGGGACAGCCTACGAGCAGTACTTC. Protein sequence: CASSLAHRGGGTAYEQYF.

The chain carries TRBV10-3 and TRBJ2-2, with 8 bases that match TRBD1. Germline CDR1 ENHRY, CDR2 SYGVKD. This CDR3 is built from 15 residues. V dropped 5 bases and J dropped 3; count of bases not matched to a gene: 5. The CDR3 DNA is TGTGCCATCAGTCATTCGGGACAGGACACCGGGGAGCTGTTTTTT. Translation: CAISHSGQDTGELFF.

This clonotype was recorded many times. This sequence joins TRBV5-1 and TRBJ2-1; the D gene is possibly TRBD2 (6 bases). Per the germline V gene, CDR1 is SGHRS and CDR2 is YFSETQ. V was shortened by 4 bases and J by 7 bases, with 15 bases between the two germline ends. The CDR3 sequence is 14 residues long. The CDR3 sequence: CASSPGTPSNEQFF. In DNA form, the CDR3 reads TGCGCCAGCAGCCCCGGGACTCCCAGTAATGAGCAGTTCTTC.

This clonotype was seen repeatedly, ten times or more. CDR3 sequence reads: CASSDTNLNTEAFF. The CDR3, as DNA: TGTGCCAGCAGCGATACTAACTTGAACACTGAAGCTTTCTTT. This rearrangement joins TRBV7-9 to TRBJ1-1; D is unclear. V shed 5 bases and J shed 0 bases, with 10 bases lying between them. The germline V gene has CDR1 SEHNR and CDR2 FQNEAQ (reference sequence). The CDR3 loop spans 14 amino acids.

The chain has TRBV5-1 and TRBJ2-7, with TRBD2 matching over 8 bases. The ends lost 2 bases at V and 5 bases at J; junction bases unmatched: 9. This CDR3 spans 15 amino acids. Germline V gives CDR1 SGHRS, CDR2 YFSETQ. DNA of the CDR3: TGCGCCAGCAGCTTCATCGCGGGGGGCGGGGACGAGCAGTACTTC. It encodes CASSFIAGGGDEQYF.

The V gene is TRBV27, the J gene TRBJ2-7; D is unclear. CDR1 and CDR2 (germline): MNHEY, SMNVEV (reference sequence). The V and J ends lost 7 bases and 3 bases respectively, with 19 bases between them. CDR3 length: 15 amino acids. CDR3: CASKLDGSHYYEQYF. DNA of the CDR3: TGTGCCAGCAAACTTGACGGGTCCCACTACTACGAGCAGTACTTC.

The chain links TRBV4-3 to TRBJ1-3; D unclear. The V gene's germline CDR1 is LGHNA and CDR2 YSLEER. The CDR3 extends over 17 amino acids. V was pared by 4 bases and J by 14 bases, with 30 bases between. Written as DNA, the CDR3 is TGCGCCAGCAGCCCCGGGCGAAAGGGCCCCGAAACCAATCGACTATATTTT. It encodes CASSPGRKGPETNRLYF.

The CDR3 loop is CASSVSPGVEEQYF. Written as DNA, the CDR3 is TGTGCCAGCAGCGTAAGTCCAGGGGTAGAGGAGCAGTACTTC. This chain links TRBV9 with TRBJ2-7, with D possibly matching TRBD1 (6 bases). Germline values: CDR1 SGDLS, CDR2 YYNGEE. The CDR3 consists of 14 residues. Trimming pared 1 base from V and 7 bases from J, leaving 15 bases between.

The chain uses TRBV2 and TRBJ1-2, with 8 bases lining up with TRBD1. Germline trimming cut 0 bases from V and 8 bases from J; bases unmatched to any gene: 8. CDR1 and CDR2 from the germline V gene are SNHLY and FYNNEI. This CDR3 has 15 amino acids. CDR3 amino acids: CASSEAVTGGRGYTF. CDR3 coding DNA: TGTGCCAGCAGTGAAGCGGTTACAGGGGGACGAGGCTACACCTTC.

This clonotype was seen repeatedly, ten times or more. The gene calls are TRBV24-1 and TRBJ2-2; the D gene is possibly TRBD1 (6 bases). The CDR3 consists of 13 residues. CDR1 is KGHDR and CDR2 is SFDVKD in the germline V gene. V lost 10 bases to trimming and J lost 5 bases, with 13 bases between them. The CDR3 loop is CATAPQGTGELFF. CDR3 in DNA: TGTGCCACAGCCCCCCAGGGGACCGGGGAGCTGTTTTTT.

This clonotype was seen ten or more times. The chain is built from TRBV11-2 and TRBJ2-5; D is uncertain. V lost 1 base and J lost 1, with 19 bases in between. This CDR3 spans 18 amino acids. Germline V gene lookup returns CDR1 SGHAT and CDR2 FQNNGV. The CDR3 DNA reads TGTGCCAGCAGCTTAGTTGTGGTGGGCATAACGGGCCAAGAGACCCAGTACTTC. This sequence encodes CASSLVVVGITGQETQYF.

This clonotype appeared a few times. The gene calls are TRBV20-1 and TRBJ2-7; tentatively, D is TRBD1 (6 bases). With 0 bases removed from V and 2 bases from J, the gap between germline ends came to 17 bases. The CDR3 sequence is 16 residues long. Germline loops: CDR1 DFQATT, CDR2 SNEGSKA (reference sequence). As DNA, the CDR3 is TGCAGTGCTAGAGATCGTGACAGGAAGAACGCCTACGAGCAGTACTTC. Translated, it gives CSARDRDRKNAYEQYF.

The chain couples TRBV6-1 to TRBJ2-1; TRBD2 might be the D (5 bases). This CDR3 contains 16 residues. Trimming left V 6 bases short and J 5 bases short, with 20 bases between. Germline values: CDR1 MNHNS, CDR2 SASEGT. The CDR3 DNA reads TGTGCCAGCAGCCCCGAGTTTCTAGCCGGCAACAATGAGCAGTTCTTC. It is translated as CASSPEFLAGNNEQFF.

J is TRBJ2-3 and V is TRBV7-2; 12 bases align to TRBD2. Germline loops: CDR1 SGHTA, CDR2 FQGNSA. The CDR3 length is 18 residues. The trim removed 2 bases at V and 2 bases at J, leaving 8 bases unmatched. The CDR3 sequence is CASSLIASGGADTDTQYF. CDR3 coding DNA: TGTGCCAGCAGCTTAATCGCTAGCGGGGGGGCAGACACAGATACGCAGTATTTT.